These 10 T cell receptor beta chains share one sample of origin, sequenced in a study of neoadjuvant anti-PD-1 for oral cavity cancer. Time point denoted: after neoadjuvant nivolumab, at surgical resection. The method was immunoSEQ multiplex PCR; TCRdb's version includes in-frame clones alone and lacks a portion of them. The sample shows 72,000 or so clones, 85% to 90% of them seen only once. Sequenced material: PBMCs, taken after nivolumab (anti-PD-1) treatment. The source of these receptors is a person between 35 and 79 years old with oral cavity squamous cell carcinoma.

The chain links TRBV7-9 to TRBJ2-1; possibly TRBD2 for D (5 bases). The CDR3 length is 15 residues. Germline CDR1 is SEHNR and CDR2 is FQNEAQ (reference sequence). V gave up 0 bases and J gave up 10 bases, with 16 bases separating them. As DNA, the CDR3 is TGTGCCAGCAGCTTAGCGGAGCGGAACTTTGGGGAGCAGTTCTTC. The encoded protein is CASSLAERNFGEQFF.

This sequence joins TRBV7-9 and TRBJ2-3, with D perhaps TRBD2 (6 bases). Deletions cut 3 bases from V and 0 bases from J, with 16 bases between. Germline assignment: CDR1 SEHNR and CDR2 FQNEAQ (reference sequence). CDR3 length: 17 residues. CDR3 in amino acids: CASSFKGSGGSTDTQYF. DNA for the CDR3: TGTGCCAGCAGCTTTAAGGGTAGCGGTGGAAGCACAGATACGCAGTATTTT. Looking up the rest from reference TRBV7-9 and TRBJ2-3 gives the full variable domain: DTGVSQNPRHKITKRGQNVTFRCDPISEHNRLYWYRQTLGQGPEFLTYFQNEAQLEKSRLLSDRFSAERPKGSFSTLEIQRTEQGDSAMYLCASSFKGSGGSTDTQYFGPGTRLTVL.

The CDR3 here is CASSYAGQGAYEQYF. The CDR3 DNA is TGTGCCAGCAGTTATGCGGGACAGGGGGCTTACGAGCAGTACTTC. The rearrangement uses TRBV6-5 and TRBJ2-7; 12 bases are a match to TRBD1. V shed 3 bases, J shed 4 bases, and the junction held 4 bases outside the gene matches. Germline V gives CDR1 MNHEY, CDR2 SVGAGI. The CDR3 sequence is 15 residues long.

V and J are TRBV15 and TRBJ1-4; tentative D call: TRBD1 (5 bases). CDR3 length equals 14 residues. Germline CDR1 reads LNHNV; CDR2 reads YYDKDF (reference sequence). V gave up 6 bases and J gave up 8 bases, with 16 bases separating them. DNA of the CDR3: TGTGCCACCAGTCCCGGCCGGGGGGGGGAAAAACTGTTTTTT. Translating gives CATSPGRGGEKLFF.

This clone was seen a few times. This chain joins TRBV7-9 and TRBJ2-5, with 7 bases identical to TRBD1. Germline loops: CDR1 SEHNR, CDR2 FQNEAQ (reference sequence). The CDR3 is 11 amino acids. V lost 11 bases to trimming and J lost 6 bases; unmatched junction nucleotides: 6. In nucleotides, the CDR3 is TGTGCCGGCGACAGGGCGAAGACCCAGTACTTC. This sequence encodes CAGDRAKTQYF.

The CDR3 DNA is TGTGCCAGCAGTGGACAGCAGAACACTGAAGCTTTCTTT. Protein sequence: CASSGQQNTEAFF. The chain recombines TRBV14 with TRBJ1-1; tentative D call: TRBD1 (6 bases). This CDR3 spans 13 amino acids. V gave up 6 bases and J gave up 1 base, with 9 bases separating them. Germline V gives CDR1 SGHDN, CDR2 FVKESK. Using reference TRBV14 and TRBJ1-1 for the parts outside the CDR3, the full variable domain is EAGVTQFPSHSVIEKGQTVTLRCDPISGHDNLYWYRRVMGKEIKFLLHFVKESKQDESGMPNNRFLAERTGGTYSTLKVQPAELEDSGVYFCASSGQQNTEAFFGQGTRLTVV.

J is TRBJ1-5 and V is TRBV19; D unresolved. Trimming took off 4 bases at V and 0 bases at J, with 10 bases between the two ends. The CDR3 is made up of 15 amino acids. Germline CDR1 LNHDA, CDR2 SQIVND (reference sequence). The CDR3 region is CASSTYKDSNQPQHF. The CDR3 DNA reads as TGTGCCAGTAGTACCTACAAGGATAGCAATCAGCCCCAGCATTTT.

V and J are TRBV25-1 and TRBJ2-5; D may be TRBD2 (5 bases). V lost 6 bases and J 4 bases, leaving 6 bases between the germline ends. The CDR3 spans 11 residues. Per the germline V gene, CDR1 is MGHDK and CDR2 is SYGVNS. The CDR3 sequence is CASSTRETQYF. The CDR3 DNA is TGTGCCAGCAGCACTAGAGAGACCCAGTACTTC. The variable domain in full, completed from reference TRBV25-1 and TRBJ2-5, reads EADIYQTPRYLVIGTGKKITLECSQTMGHDKMYWYQQDPGMELHLIHYSYGVNSTEKGDLSSESTVSRIRTEHFPLTLESARPSHTSQYLCASSTRETQYFGPGTRLLVL.

The chain carries TRBV7-9 and TRBJ1-4; TRBD1 aligns across 7 bases. Unmatched junction bases numbered 9, after V lost 5 bases and J lost 6 bases. The CDR3 is 15 amino acids. Germline V gene lookup returns CDR1 SEHNR and CDR2 FQNEAQ (reference sequence). The CDR3 nucleotides read TGTGCCAGCAGCCCCGGGACAGCGCACGATGAAAAACTGTTTTTT. Translated: CASSPGTAHDEKLFF. Using reference TRBV7-9 and TRBJ1-4 for the parts outside the CDR3, the full variable domain is DTGVSQNPRHKITKRGQNVTFRCDPISEHNRLYWYRQTLGQGPEFLTYFQNEAQLEKSRLLSDRFSAERPKGSFSTLEIQRTEQGDSAMYLCASSPGTAHDEKLFFGSGTQLSVL.

This clone was counted a single time. This chain links TRBV30 with TRBJ1-2; D is unclear. This CDR3 spans 13 amino acids. Trimming shortened V by 4 bases and J by 8 bases, and 17 bases separated the two germline ends. The germline gives CDR1 GTSNPN, CDR2 SVGIG (reference sequence). Written as DNA, the CDR3 is TGTGCCTGGATCCCCCTGGACTTCAGCGGCTACACCTTC. As protein: CAWIPLDFSGYTF.